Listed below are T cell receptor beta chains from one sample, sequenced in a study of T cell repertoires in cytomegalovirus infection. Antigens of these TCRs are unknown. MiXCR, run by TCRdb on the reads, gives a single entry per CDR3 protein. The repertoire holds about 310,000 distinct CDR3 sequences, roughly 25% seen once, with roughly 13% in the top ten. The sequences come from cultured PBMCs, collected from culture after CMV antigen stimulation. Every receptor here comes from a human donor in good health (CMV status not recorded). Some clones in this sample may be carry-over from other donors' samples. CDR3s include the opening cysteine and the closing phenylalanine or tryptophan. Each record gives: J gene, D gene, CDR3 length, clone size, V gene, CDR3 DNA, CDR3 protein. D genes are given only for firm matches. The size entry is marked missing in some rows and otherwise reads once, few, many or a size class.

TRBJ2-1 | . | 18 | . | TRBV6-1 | TGTGCCAGCAGTTACCTACCCCGTTGGGGGAACTCCTACAATGAGCAGTTCTTC | CASSYLPRWGNSYNEQFF
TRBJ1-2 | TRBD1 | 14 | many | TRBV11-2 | TGTGCCAGCAGCCACACCGGGACAGTTTATGGCTACACCTTC | CASSHTGTVYGYTF
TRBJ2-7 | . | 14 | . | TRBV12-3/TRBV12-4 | TGTGCCAGCAGTTTAATAACGGGAGACTACGAGCAGTACTTC | CASSLITGDYEQYF
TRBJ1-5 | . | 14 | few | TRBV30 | TGTGCCTGGAGTGTAGAGTTCAGCAATCAGCCCCAGCATTTT | CAWSVEFSNQPQHF
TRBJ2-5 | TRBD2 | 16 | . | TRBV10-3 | TGTGCCATCAGTGAGCGGGCAGCGGGAGCCAAAGAGACCCAGTACTTC | CAISERAAGAKETQYF
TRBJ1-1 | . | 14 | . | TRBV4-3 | TGCGCCAGCAGCCAAGGGACAGCGAACACTGAAGCTTTCTTT | CASSQGTANTEAFF
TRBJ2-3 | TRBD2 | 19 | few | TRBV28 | TGTGCCAGCAGGGGGGGACTCATCGGGGTACTCGGGGGGACAGATACGCAGTATTTT | CASRGGLIGVLGGTDTQYF
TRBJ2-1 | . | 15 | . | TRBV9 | TGTGCCAGCAGCGTAAGGCCCGCGCGCCTCAATGAGCAGTTCTTC | CASSVRPARLNEQFF
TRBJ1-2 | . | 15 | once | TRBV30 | TGTGCCTGGAGTGTGGGGCCGAACAGAAACTATGGCTACACCTTC | CAWSVGPNRNYGYTF
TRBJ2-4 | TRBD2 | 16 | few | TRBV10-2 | TGCGCCAGCAGTGATTCGATAGCGGGAGCACTTGACATTCAGTACTTC | CASSDSIAGALDIQYF
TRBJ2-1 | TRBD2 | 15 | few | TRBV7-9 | TGTGCCAGCAGTCCCGGACTAGCGGGCCTCAATGAGCAGTTCTTC | CASSPGLAGLNEQFF
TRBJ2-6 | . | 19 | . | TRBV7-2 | TGTGCCAGCAGCGGGCGACCCGGGACGGACCGCTCTGGGGCCAACGTCCTGACTTTC | CASSGRPGTDRSGANVLTF
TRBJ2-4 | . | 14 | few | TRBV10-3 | TGTGCCATCAGTGCGGGGGGCGCGGCTGACATTCAGTACTTC | CAISAGGAADIQYF
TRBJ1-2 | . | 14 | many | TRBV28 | TGTGCCAGCAGCTGGTCCGGGGCAGACTATGGCTACACCTTC | CASSWSGADYGYTF
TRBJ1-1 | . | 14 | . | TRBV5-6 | TGTGCCAGCAGCTTCGCTCAGTCTGTAGCTGAAGCTTTCTTT | CASSFAQSVAEAFF
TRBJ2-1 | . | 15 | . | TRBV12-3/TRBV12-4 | TGTGCCAGCCCCCCGTCGGCAGGGAGGATGAATGAGCAGTTCTTC | CASPPSAGRMNEQFF
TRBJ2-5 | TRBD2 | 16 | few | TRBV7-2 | TGTGCCAGCAGCTTACTACTAGCGGGAGGGGGAGAGACCCAGTACTTC | CASSLLLAGGGETQYF
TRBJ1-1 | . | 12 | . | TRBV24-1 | TGTGCCACCAGTGATAGGGTCGGAGCAGCTTTCTTT | CATSDRVGAAFF
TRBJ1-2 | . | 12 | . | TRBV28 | TGTGCCAGCAGTATGGACAGCTATGGCTACACCTTC | CASSMDSYGYTF
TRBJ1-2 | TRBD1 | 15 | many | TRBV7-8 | TGTGCCAGCAGCTTAGGGGACAGGGGCGGCTATGGCTACACCTTC | CASSLGDRGGYGYTF
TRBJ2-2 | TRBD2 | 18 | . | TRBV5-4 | TGTGCCAGCAGCTTGGAACCTGCGGGAGGGGGGAACACCGGGGAGCTGTTTTTT | CASSLEPAGGGNTGELFF
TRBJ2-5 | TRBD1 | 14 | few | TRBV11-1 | TGTGCCAGCAGCCAAGACAGGGACCAAGAGACCCAGTACTTC | CASSQDRDQETQYF
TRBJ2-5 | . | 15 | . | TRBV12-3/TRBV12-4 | TGTGCCAGCAGTTTCGTCCGGGGGCGGCAAGAGACCCAGTACTTC | CASSFVRGRQETQYF
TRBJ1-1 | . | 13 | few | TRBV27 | TGTGCCAGCAGCGGATCGGTGAACACTGAAGCTTTCTTT | CASSGSVNTEAFF
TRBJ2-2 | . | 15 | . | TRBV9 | TGTGCCAGCAACTTGGGACTCGGGAACACCGGGGAGCTGTTTTTT | CASNLGLGNTGELFF
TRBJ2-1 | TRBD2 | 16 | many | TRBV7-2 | TGTGCCAGCAGCCACATTCGGGCTAGCGGGAGCAATGAGCAGTTCTTC | CASSHIRASGSNEQFF
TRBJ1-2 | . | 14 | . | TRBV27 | TGTGCCAGCAGTCCTCAGGTCGGGAACTATGGCTACACCTTC | CASSPQVGNYGYTF
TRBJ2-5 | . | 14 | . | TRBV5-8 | TGTGCCAGCAGCTTAGGTCAGCTACAAGAGACCCAGTACTTC | CASSLGQLQETQYF
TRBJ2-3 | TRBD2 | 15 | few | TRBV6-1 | TGTGCCAGCAGGAGCGGGAGACGGCGCACAGATACGCAGTATTTT | CASRSGRRRTDTQYF
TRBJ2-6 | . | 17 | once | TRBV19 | TGTGCCAGTAGTATAGAGACAGGTTTGGGGGGGGCCAACGTCCTGACTTTC | CASSIETGLGGANVLTF
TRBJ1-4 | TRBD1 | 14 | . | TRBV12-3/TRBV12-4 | TGTGCCAGCAGTAAGACAGGGGTTGAAGAAAAACTGTTTTTT | CASSKTGVEEKLFF
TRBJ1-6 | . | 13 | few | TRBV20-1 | TGCAGTGCTCGGGGGGGGGGTGATTCACCCCTCCACTTT | CSARGGGDSPLHF
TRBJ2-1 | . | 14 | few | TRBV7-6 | TGTGCCAGCAGCTTTTGGGACTTCTACAATGAGCAGTTCTTC | CASSFWDFYNEQFF